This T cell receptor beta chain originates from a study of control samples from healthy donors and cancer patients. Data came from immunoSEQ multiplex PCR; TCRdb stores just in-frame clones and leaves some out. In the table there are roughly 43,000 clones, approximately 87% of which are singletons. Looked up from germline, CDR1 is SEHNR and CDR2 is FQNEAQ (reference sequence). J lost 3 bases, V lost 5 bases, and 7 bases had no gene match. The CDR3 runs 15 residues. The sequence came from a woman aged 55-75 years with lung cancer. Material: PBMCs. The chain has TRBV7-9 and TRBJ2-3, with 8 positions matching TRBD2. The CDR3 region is CASSPMTSETDTQYF. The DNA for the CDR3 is TGTGCCAGCAGCCCCATGACTAGCGAAACAGATACGCAGTATTTT.